This T cell receptor beta chain appears in the sequencing data of a study of cytomegalovirus exposure and HLA in healthy donors. The CDR3 is made up of 15 amino acids. Germline V CDR1 and CDR2: SGHRS, YFSETQ. V was clipped by 4 bases and J by 2 bases; unmatched bases: 4. The PCR employed 60 Vbeta primers together with 13 Jbeta primers. Profiling relied on immunoSEQ multiplex PCR, and the TCRdb table lists in-frame clones only, not all of them. This sample has around 270,000 clones; about four fifths occur once, and the top ten carry roughly 0.3%. Study-level findings and limits: Analyzed later, most CMV-associated TCR beta chains appeared HLA-restricted. In vitro work confirmed that a few CMV-associated chains recognize CMV antigens. Presence/absence results assume similar sequencing depth per donor, which may not hold. Several top significant clusters appeared, in a later analysis, to be linked to common viral pathogens.

Regarding this clone: The antigen is undetermined. The sample has other DNA sequences that encode this CDR3 too.

This chain joins TRBV5-1 and TRBJ2-7, with TRBD2 identical over 12 bases. The clonotype originates from a girl aged 2 to 9 in good health and CMV-seronegative. The sequenced material came from PBMCs. The CDR3 bases are TGCGCCAGCAGCGGAGGACTAGCGGGACCCTACGAGCAGTACTTC. Its protein is CASSGGLAGPYEQYF.